This T cell receptor beta chain was sequenced during a study of blood T cell repertoires in COVID-19 (dated by TCRdb to between 2020 and 2021). About the full investigation: Collaborator samples came from the United States, Italy and Spain and covered acute and convalescent phases of COVID-19. The prospective study material was composed of cDNA or gDNA derived from T cells, B-cell-depleted T cells, or PBMCs. Subjects who had been exposed to COVID-19, were actively infected with it, or had recovered from it provided the deeply sampled blood TCRbeta repertoires that made up the dataset. The repertoires were released in a freely available public database meant as a resource for research on the immune response to SARS-CoV-2. Samples were obtained from the ongoing ImmuneRACE study (first 160 participants) and from approximately 1,200 subjects provided by 6 global collaborators. Sample metadata almost always included a de-identified subject ID, COVID-19 status, age in years and sex. Where available, HLA class I and class II types were taken from metadata supplied by the sample provider and were not determined by assay-based typing.

Trimming removed 1 base from V and 6 bases from J; the gene matches leave 6 bases unexplained. The CDR3 goes from the cysteine to the phenylalanine over 15 residues. Just CDR3 DNA is preserved here, 45 bases in frame from base 1. The germline V gene specifies MGHDK as CDR1 and SYGVNS as CDR2. About this clone: Its target antigen remains unknown. Per-nucleotide qualities are absent, and no much larger clonotype sits a single base away.

Each collaborating institution followed its own protocols to collect whole blood in K2EDTA tubes. For TCRbeta analysis, collaborator samples were shipped as frozen whole blood, as isolated PBMCs, or as DNA extracted from either sample type. TCRbeta CDR3 regions were amplified from genomic DNA using the immunoSEQ Assay, a bias-controlled multiplex PCR. Processing in the source paper ran as follows. Within the assay, amplification of reference gene primers was used to estimate how many nucleated cells each sample contained. Sequence reads were collapsed and filtered to measure the absolute abundance of every unique TCRbeta CDR3 rearrangement. For each sample, productive Simpson clonality was calculated as the square root of Simpson's diversity index over productive rearrangements. The source is immuneACCESS, and TCRdb retained only in-frame sequences with V and J called. Part of the clones is not carried over; for the studies checked, unresolved V genes explain less than half of this, and the remainder is unexplained. That table supplies the V and J calls and clone size; D and trimming were determined from the DNA. The sample data list 150,000 to 200,000 clones, and 88% of these were observed just once. The ten largest clonotypes hold roughly 24% of the sample.

The full study reports these points: How much clinical and demographic metadata was included differed by source and by participant, and the metadata was provided uncurated.

Sequenced sample: peripheral blood. This receptor was identified in a man aged 55 to 70 with acute or convalescent COVID-19. The sequence is built from TRBV25-1 and TRBJ1-2; 9 middle bases align to TRBD1. The CDR3 corresponds to CASSESNRGRDGYTF. The DNA sequence is TGTGCCAGCAGTGAATCGAACAGGGGGCGGGATGGCTACACCTTC.